This is a list of T cell receptor beta chains from one sample in a study of T-cell reconstitution after alpha-beta-depleted transplantation in children. TCRdb recomputed calls from the PCR reads with MiXCR, one row per CDR3 protein. Among a few hundred thousand distinct CDR3 sequences listed, around 15% were seen once. Here the sequenced sample was PBMCs, mostly from graft donor cells, taken 360 days after TCRalphabeta/CD19-depleted stem cell transplant. Receptors originate from a boy under three years old who had a stem cell transplant for Wiskott-Aldrich syndrome, so the T cells may come from the graft donor. CDR3s include the opening cysteine and the closing phenylalanine or tryptophan. A D gene is named only where the DNA matches it firmly. Some rows have no size entry. The others give once, few or many, or a class for an expanded clone.

CDR3 DNA: TGCGCCAGCAGATCGGGAATTACGGGAGAGACCCAGTACTTC
CDR3 protein: CASRSGITGETQYF
clone size: .
J gene: TRBJ2-5
V gene: TRBV5-1
CDR3 length: 14
D gene: .

CDR3 DNA: TGTGCCAGCAGCCCCAAGCGGGAGGGCCGGGTTGAGCAGTTCTTC
CDR3 protein: CASSPKREGRVEQFF
clone size: few
J gene: TRBJ2-1
V gene: TRBV12-3/TRBV12-4
CDR3 length: 15
D gene: TRBD2

CDR3 DNA: TGTGCCAGCATCAAACGGGGACCGATGAACACTGAAGCTTTCTTT
CDR3 protein: CASIKRGPMNTEAFF
clone size: few
J gene: TRBJ1-1
V gene: TRBV2
CDR3 length: 15
D gene: .

CDR3 DNA: TGCAGTGCTAGTGCCGGGGCAATCAACGAGCAGTACTTC
CDR3 protein: CSASAGAINEQYF
clone size: few
J gene: TRBJ2-7
V gene: TRBV20-1
CDR3 length: 13
D gene: .

CDR3 DNA: TGTGCCAGCAGTTTCGACAGGGTCGGCACTGAAGCTTTCTTT
CDR3 protein: CASSFDRVGTEAFF
clone size: .
J gene: TRBJ1-1
V gene: TRBV6-5
CDR3 length: 14
D gene: TRBD1

CDR3 DNA: TGTGCCAGCAGCTTACCCCGGGACAGGCTGATCTACGAGCAGTACTTC
CDR3 protein: CASSLPRDRLIYEQYF
clone size: few
J gene: TRBJ2-7
V gene: TRBV7-9
CDR3 length: 16
D gene: TRBD1

CDR3 DNA: TGCGCCAGCAGTGACTTCGGGACAGGGGCCACCTACGAGCAGTACTTC
CDR3 protein: CASSDFGTGATYEQYF
clone size: .
J gene: TRBJ2-7
V gene: TRBV10-2
CDR3 length: 16
D gene: TRBD1

CDR3 DNA: TGTGCCAGCAGTGAGCTCCTAGCGCGCTCCTACGAGCAGTACTTC
CDR3 protein: CASSELLARSYEQYF
clone size: .
J gene: TRBJ2-7
V gene: TRBV2
CDR3 length: 15
D gene: .

CDR3 DNA: TGCGCCAGCAGCCAAGCTATCCCCCTACCGGGACAGGGAACCTACGAGCAGTACTTC
CDR3 protein: CASSQAIPLPGQGTYEQYF
clone size: .
J gene: TRBJ2-7
V gene: TRBV4-3
CDR3 length: 19
D gene: TRBD1

CDR3 DNA: TGTGCCAGCTCACCAAAGTTGTTCACAGATACGCAGTATTTT
CDR3 protein: CASSPKLFTDTQYF
clone size: few
J gene: TRBJ2-3
V gene: TRBV18
CDR3 length: 14
D gene: .

CDR3 DNA: TGCAGTGCTAGGCCCGACTGGCCGGAGACCCAGTACTTC
CDR3 protein: CSARPDWPETQYF
clone size: .
J gene: TRBJ2-5
V gene: TRBV20-1
CDR3 length: 13
D gene: .

CDR3 DNA: TGTGCCAGCAGTTTAGAACTAGCGGGAGGGCGCTCCTACGAGCAGTACTTC
CDR3 protein: CASSLELAGGRSYEQYF
clone size: .
J gene: TRBJ2-7
V gene: TRBV12-3/TRBV12-4
CDR3 length: 17
D gene: TRBD2

CDR3 DNA: TGCGCCAGCAGCTTGGTCGGCGGGTTGACTGAAGCTTTCTTT
CDR3 protein: CASSLVGGLTEAFF
clone size: .
J gene: TRBJ1-1
V gene: TRBV5-1
CDR3 length: 14
D gene: .

CDR3 DNA: TGTGCCAGCAGCTTGGTACAGGGAAGCACAGATACGCAGTATTTT
CDR3 protein: CASSLVQGSTDTQYF
clone size: .
J gene: TRBJ2-3
V gene: TRBV5-5
CDR3 length: 15
D gene: .

CDR3 DNA: TGTGCCACCAGCAGATCCTATCCTATAGCGGGAGGGGAAGAGACCCAGTACTTC
CDR3 protein: CATSRSYPIAGGEETQYF
clone size: .
J gene: TRBJ2-5
V gene: TRBV15
CDR3 length: 18
D gene: TRBD2

CDR3 DNA: TGTGCCTGGAGTGGGAGAGCGGAAGAGACCCAGTACTTC
CDR3 protein: CAWSGRAEETQYF
clone size: .
J gene: TRBJ2-5
V gene: TRBV30
CDR3 length: 13
D gene: .

CDR3 DNA: TGTGCCAGCAGCTCTCGGCCCTCAGAAGGGTTTTTCTTCTACGAGCAGTACTTC
CDR3 protein: CASSSRPSEGFFFYEQYF
clone size: few
J gene: TRBJ2-7
V gene: TRBV3-1
CDR3 length: 18
D gene: .

CDR3 DNA: TGTGCCAGCAGCTTAGGACTAGCGGGAGGGCCTGGTAGGTCCTACAATGAGCAGTTCTTC
CDR3 protein: CASSLGLAGGPGRSYNEQFF
clone size: .
J gene: TRBJ2-1
V gene: TRBV7-8
CDR3 length: 20
D gene: TRBD2

CDR3 DNA: TGTGCCAGCAGCTTAGTCTCGGGACGTTACTCCTACGAGCAGTACTTC
CDR3 protein: CASSLVSGRYSYEQYF
clone size: few
J gene: TRBJ2-7
V gene: TRBV11-1
CDR3 length: 16
D gene: .

CDR3 DNA: TGTGCCAGCAGTTTCGGCAGGATAGTTCGCGAGCAGTACTTC
CDR3 protein: CASSFGRIVREQYF
clone size: .
J gene: TRBJ2-7
V gene: TRBV12-3/TRBV12-4
CDR3 length: 14
D gene: .

CDR3 DNA: TGTGCCAGCTCACCACCCCAGCCTTCCCCCCTCTACGAGCAGTACTTC
CDR3 protein: CASSPPQPSPLYEQYF
clone size: few
J gene: TRBJ2-7
V gene: TRBV18
CDR3 length: 16
D gene: .

CDR3 DNA: TGTGCCAGCAAGACTAGCGGGGGGTCCTACGAGCAGTACTTC
CDR3 protein: CASKTSGGSYEQYF
clone size: few
J gene: TRBJ2-7
V gene: TRBV7-9
CDR3 length: 14
D gene: TRBD2

CDR3 DNA: TGTGCCAGCAGCGTAGTATCTCAACAGGGGGAGCTGTTTTTT
CDR3 protein: CASSVVSQQGELFF
clone size: few
J gene: TRBJ2-2
V gene: TRBV9
CDR3 length: 14
D gene: .

CDR3 DNA: TGCGCCAGCAGCTTGAGCGGCGGGATATTAGATACGCAGTATTTT
CDR3 protein: CASSLSGGILDTQYF
clone size: few
J gene: TRBJ2-3
V gene: TRBV5-1
CDR3 length: 15
D gene: .

CDR3 DNA: TGTGCCAGCAGAATTTCCCCCAAGGGAAACATTCAGTACTTC
CDR3 protein: CASRISPKGNIQYF
clone size: .
J gene: TRBJ2-4
V gene: TRBV12-3/TRBV12-4
CDR3 length: 14
D gene: .

CDR3 DNA: TGTGCCAGCAGCTTTCGTAGTAGCACAGATACGCAGTATTTT
CDR3 protein: CASSFRSSTDTQYF
clone size: .
J gene: TRBJ2-3
V gene: TRBV7-6
CDR3 length: 14
D gene: .

CDR3 DNA: TGTGCCATCAAACCTCGGGACAGGGGTGGCACCGGGGAGCTGTTTTTT
CDR3 protein: CAIKPRDRGGTGELFF
clone size: many
J gene: TRBJ2-2
V gene: TRBV10-3
CDR3 length: 16
D gene: TRBD1

CDR3 DNA: TGTGCCAGCAGTTTTTTGGCCCCGGGCGAGCAGTACTTC
CDR3 protein: CASSFLAPGEQYF
clone size: .
J gene: TRBJ2-7
V gene: TRBV28
CDR3 length: 13
D gene: .

CDR3 DNA: TGTGCCAGCAGTCCCGGAGGGATACGCACGTATTTT
CDR3 protein: CASSPGGIRTYF
clone size: few
J gene: TRBJ2-3
V gene: TRBV3-1
CDR3 length: 12
D gene: .

CDR3 DNA: TGCAGCGGTGGGACAGTGAACACTGAAGCTTTCTTT
CDR3 protein: CSGGTVNTEAFF
clone size: few
J gene: TRBJ1-1
V gene: TRBV29-1
CDR3 length: 12
D gene: TRBD1

CDR3 DNA: TGTGCCAGCAGCACCACGGGGGGGGGCCGGAATGAGCAGTTCTTC
CDR3 protein: CASSTTGGGRNEQFF
clone size: .
J gene: TRBJ2-1
V gene: TRBV7-6
CDR3 length: 15
D gene: TRBD2

CDR3 DNA: TGTGCCAGCAGTAAGTCACAGCGGGAGACCCAGTACTTC
CDR3 protein: CASSKSQRETQYF
clone size: few
J gene: TRBJ2-5
V gene: TRBV12-3/TRBV12-4
CDR3 length: 13
D gene: .

CDR3 DNA: TGTGCCAGCTCAAGGAACCCCGAGCAGTACTTC
CDR3 protein: CASSRNPEQYF
clone size: few
J gene: TRBJ2-7
V gene: TRBV2
CDR3 length: 11
D gene: .

CDR3 DNA: TGTGCCAGCAGCTTAGCCGGGACTAGGGCTTACGAGCAGTACTTC
CDR3 protein: CASSLAGTRAYEQYF
clone size: .
J gene: TRBJ2-7
V gene: TRBV13
CDR3 length: 15
D gene: TRBD2

CDR3 DNA: TGCGCCAGCAGCTTGGTATTCCCAGATACGCAGTATTTT
CDR3 protein: CASSLVFPDTQYF
clone size: few
J gene: TRBJ2-3
V gene: TRBV5-1
CDR3 length: 13
D gene: .

CDR3 DNA: TGCAGCGTTGAAGATATCAGGATCCAAGAGACCCAGTACTTC
CDR3 protein: CSVEDIRIQETQYF
clone size: medium-sized
J gene: TRBJ2-5
V gene: TRBV29-1
CDR3 length: 14
D gene: .

CDR3 DNA: TGCAGTGCTAAGGGACAGGGGAATCAGCCCCAGCATTTT
CDR3 protein: CSAKGQGNQPQHF
clone size: .
J gene: TRBJ1-5
V gene: TRBV20-1
CDR3 length: 13
D gene: TRBD1

CDR3 DNA: TGTGCCAGCAGCTTAAGGGGGGGGATCTACGAGCAGTACTTC
CDR3 protein: CASSLRGGIYEQYF
clone size: few
J gene: TRBJ2-7
V gene: TRBV3-1
CDR3 length: 14
D gene: .

CDR3 DNA: TGCAGCGTTGTGACTAGCGATGCCCAGTACTTC
CDR3 protein: CSVVTSDAQYF
clone size: few
J gene: TRBJ2-5
V gene: TRBV29-1
CDR3 length: 11
D gene: TRBD2

CDR3 DNA: TGTGCCACCCTGCCCCCTGGGGCCAACGTCCTGACTTTC
CDR3 protein: CATLPPGANVLTF
clone size: .
J gene: TRBJ2-6
V gene: TRBV24-1
CDR3 length: 13
D gene: .